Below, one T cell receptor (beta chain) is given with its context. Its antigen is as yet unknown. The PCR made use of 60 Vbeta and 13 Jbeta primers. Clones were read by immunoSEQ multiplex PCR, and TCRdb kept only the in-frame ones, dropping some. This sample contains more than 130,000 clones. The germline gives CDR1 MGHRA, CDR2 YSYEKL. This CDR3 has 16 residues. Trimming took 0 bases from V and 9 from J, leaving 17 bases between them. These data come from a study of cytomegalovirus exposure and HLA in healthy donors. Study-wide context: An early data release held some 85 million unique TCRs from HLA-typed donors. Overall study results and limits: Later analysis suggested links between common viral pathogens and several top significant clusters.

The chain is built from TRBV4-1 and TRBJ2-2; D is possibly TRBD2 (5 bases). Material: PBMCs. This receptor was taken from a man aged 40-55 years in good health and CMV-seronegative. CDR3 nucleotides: TGCGCCAGCAGCCAAGAAGCGGATGGGGTCGGTCGGGAGCTGTTTTTT. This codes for CASSQEADGVGRELFF.